Presented here are 20 T cell receptor beta chains from one specimen sequenced in a study of blood T cell repertoires in COVID-19. Using immunoSEQ multiplex PCR, the repertoire was profiled, and TCRdb retains in-frame clones only, with some absent. The top ten clones hold under 13% of a sample with some 100,000 clones, about 89% of them seen once. The sequenced material came from peripheral blood. These TCRs come from a man aged 50-59 years with acute or convalescent COVID-19.

This clone was observed a single time. The chain is built from TRBV5-1 and TRBJ2-7; TRBD2 matches 12 bases. The end of the DNA fits TRBJ2-1 better, so the J call may be wrong. The CDR3 sequence is 17 residues long. The germline V gene encodes CDR1 SGHRS and CDR2 YFSETQ. DNA for the CDR3: TGCGCCAGCAGCTTGGTGGGCGGACTAGCGGGATACAATGAGCAGTTCTTC. Amino acids: CASSLVGGLAGYNEQFF.

DNA for the CDR3: TGTGCCAGCAGCCAAGATATAGCGGGAGCAGATACGCAGTATTTT. This sequence encodes CASSQDIAGADTQYF. The chain combines TRBV3-1 (or the pseudogene TRBV3-2) with TRBJ2-3, with 9 bases fitting TRBD2. This CDR3 spans 15 amino acids. The junction had 2 bases not matched to a gene; V was cut back by 0 bases and J by 4 bases. Looked up from germline, CDR1 is LGHDT and CDR2 is YNNKEL (reference sequence).

This clone was seen only a few times. The rearrangement uses TRBV9 and TRBJ2-7, with TRBD2 as a possible D gene (5 bases). The CDR3 runs 13 residues. The germline V and J ends were trimmed by 4 bases and 3 bases, with 11 bases remaining between them. Germline loops: CDR1 SGDLS, CDR2 YYNGEE. CDR3 bases: TGTGCCAGCAGCCCCTCGGGGAACTACGAGCAGTACTTC. It is translated as CASSPSGNYEQYF. The full variable domain, rest sourced from reference TRBV9 and TRBJ2-7, is DSGVTQTPKHLITATGQRVTLRCSPRSGDLSVYWYQQSLDQGLQFLIQYYNGEERAKGNILERFSAQQFPDLHSELNLSSLELGDSALYFCASSPSGNYEQYFGPGTRLTVT.

The V and J genes are TRBV9 and TRBJ2-5, with D perhaps matching TRBD2 (6 bases). The CDR3 contains 14 residues. Per the germline V gene, CDR1 is SGDLS and CDR2 is YYNGEE. V was shortened by 0 bases and J by 6 bases, with 12 bases between the two germline ends. The CDR3 sequence is CASSVAEGRQTQYF. The CDR3 coding sequence is TGTGCCAGCAGCGTAGCGGAGGGCCGGCAGACCCAGTACTTC.

The chain employs TRBV15 and TRBJ1-1; unclear D gene. This CDR3 has 16 amino acids. The ends were cut back, 3 bases at V and 1 base at J, with 15 bases in the middle. Germline V gives CDR1 LNHNV, CDR2 YYDKDF (reference sequence). CDR3 region: CATSSGRGPGNTEAFF. The CDR3 DNA reads as TGTGCCACCAGCAGTGGACGAGGGCCAGGGAACACTGAAGCTTTCTTT.

This chain links TRBV11-2 with TRBJ1-2; 10 nucleotides line up with TRBD1. The germline gives CDR1 SGHAT, CDR2 FQNNGV. This CDR3 region has 14 residues. V gave up 8 bases and J gave up 7 bases; unmatched junction bases: 10. Written as DNA, the CDR3 is TGTGCCAGCCCCTCCCCGGGACAGGGGACTGGCTACACCTTC. Translated: CASPSPGQGTGYTF.

The rearrangement uses TRBV5-1 and TRBJ2-7; no clear D. This CDR3 is built from 10 residues. Trimming stripped 10 bases from V and 5 bases from J, with 10 bases between. The germline gives CDR1 SGHRS, CDR2 YFSETQ. The CDR3 DNA follows: TGCGCCCGAGTACCGGACGAGCAGTACTTC. Amino acid sequence: CARVPDEQYF.

V gene TRBV2 combines with J gene TRBJ2-3, with TRBD2 matching 10 bases. The CDR3 length is 15 residues. Germline CDR1 is SNHLY and CDR2 is FYNNEI. V was clipped by 4 bases and J by 5 bases; unmatched bases: 6. The CDR3 nucleotides are TGTGCCAGCAGTGTAAGCGGGAGGGGGGGAGATACGCAGTATTTT. Translating it yields CASSVSGRGGDTQYF. Filled out from reference TRBV2 and TRBJ2-3, the complete variable domain reads EPEVTQTPSHQVTQMGQEVILRCVPISNHLYFYWYRQILGQKVEFLVSFYNNEISEKSEIFDDQFSVERPDGSNFTLKIRSTKLEDSAMYFCASSVSGRGGDTQYFGPGTRLTVL.

This chain links TRBV24-1 with TRBJ2-2; TRBD2 aligns across 13 bases. J gave up 4 bases and V 5 bases, and 12 bases lay outside the gene matches. CDR1 and CDR2 (germline): KGHDR, SFDVKD. This CDR3 contains 19 residues. CDR3 nucleotide sequence: TGTGCCACCAGTGCCGGACTAGCGGGAGCTTGGGAGATCACCGGGGAGCTGTTTTTT. This sequence encodes CATSAGLAGAWEITGELFF.

This chain links TRBV2 with TRBJ1-6; no clear D gene. Trimming shortened V by 7 bases and J by 1 base, and 11 bases separated the two germline ends. The CDR3 loop spans 15 amino acids. CDR1 is SNHLY and CDR2 is FYNNEI in the germline V gene. CDR3 amino acids: CASNERESYNSPLHF. CDR3 coding DNA: TGTGCCAGCAACGAACGGGAATCCTATAATTCACCCCTCCACTTT.

The J gene is TRBJ1-4, the V gene TRBV4-1; the D is unclear. The CDR3 spans 12 residues. Germline assignment: CDR1 MGHRA and CDR2 YSYEKL. V was clipped by 1 base and J by 10 bases, with 7 bases between them. The DNA for the CDR3 is TGCGCCAGCAGCCAAGCTTACGGAAAACTGTTTTTT. Its translation: CASSQAYGKLFF.

The V and J genes are TRBV2 and TRBJ1-5; D is perhaps TRBD1 (6 bases). The germline gives CDR1 SNHLY, CDR2 FYNNEI. CDR3 length: 13 amino acids. V was cut by 5 bases and J by 7 bases, with 12 bases left in between. The CDR3: CASSRSQGQPQHF. CDR3 sequence (DNA): TGTGCCAGCAGTAGATCACAGGGACAGCCCCAGCATTTT.

The V gene is TRBV5-1, the J gene TRBJ2-7, with TRBD1 identical over 11 bases. After removal of 0 bases from V and 3 bases from J, the junction contained 2 bases not matched to a gene. The V gene's germline CDR1 is SGHRS and CDR2 YFSETQ. The CDR3 consists of 15 residues. In nucleotides, the CDR3 is TGCGCCAGCAGCTTGGCCGGGACAGGGGGCTACGAGCAGTACTTC. Its translation: CASSLAGTGGYEQYF.

This chain links TRBV5-5 with TRBJ1-2, with D perhaps TRBD1 (5 bases). Between the trimmed V and J ends, which lost 1 base and 7 bases, there was a span of 11 bases. The V gene's germline CDR1 is SGHKS and CDR2 YYEKEE (reference sequence). The CDR3 is made up of 13 amino acids. CDR3 sequence: CASSLMGGRGYTF. The CDR3 DNA reads TGTGCCAGCAGCTTGATGGGGGGTCGTGGCTACACCTTC.

To note about this clone: At one end, the junction sequence differs from germline, possibly due to a read error. This chain joins TRBV6-5 and TRBJ2-3; a possible D gene is TRBD2 (7 bases). CDR1 and CDR2 (germline): MNHEY, SVGAGI. The CDR3 loop spans 11 amino acids. The CDR3: CASIKGGDGLF. CDR3 nucleotides: TGTGCCAGCATCAAAGGGGGGGACGGACTTTTT.

The V call is TRBV25-1, the J call TRBJ1-1; 9 positions match TRBD1. With V trimmed by 2 bases and J by 1 base, 8 bases remained unmatched. This CDR3 is 17 amino acids long. The germline V gene has CDR1 MGHDK and CDR2 SYGVNS. CDR3 region: CASSEARQGVGNTEAFF. CDR3 nucleotide sequence: TGTGCCAGCAGTGAAGCTCGACAGGGGGTGGGGAACACTGAAGCTTTCTTT.

The V and J genes are TRBV7-2 and TRBJ1-6; TRBD1 matches at 9 bases. Germline V gene sequence: CDR1 SGHTA, CDR2 FQGNSA. The CDR3 spans 16 residues. The V gene end was trimmed by 5 bases and the J gene end by 7 bases; junction bases not matched to a gene: 9. CDR3 bases: TGTGCCAGCAGCCCATCACCGGGACAGGGAAATTCACCCCTCCACTTT. This gives the protein CASSPSPGQGNSPLHF.

CDR3 sequence (DNA): TGCGCCAGCAGCCGAGAGTATCGACAGGGGGGGACCTACGAGCAGTACTTC. It yields the protein CASSREYRQGGTYEQYF. The J gene is TRBJ2-7, the V gene TRBV4-1, with 9 bases that match TRBD1. The CDR3 runs to 17 residues. V dropped 4 bases and J dropped 2; count of bases not matched to a gene: 12. Germline V gene data show CDR1 as MGHRA and CDR2 as YSYEKL.

CDR3 protein: CATRGGEAFF. In DNA form, the CDR3 reads TGTGCCACCCGGGGGGGTGAAGCTTTCTTT. The gene calls are TRBV12-3 or TRBV12-4 and TRBJ1-1; a possible D gene is TRBD1 (5 bases). V was cut by 10 bases and J by 7 bases, with 10 bases left in between. The CDR3 loop spans 10 amino acids.

This sequence joins TRBV3-1 (or the pseudogene TRBV3-2) and TRBJ1-2, with 9 bases that match TRBD1. The CDR3 totals 15 residues. V shed 2 bases and J 7 bases; nucleotides not matched to a gene: 8. In germline, CDR1 is LGHDT, CDR2 YNNKEL (reference sequence). The DNA for the CDR3 is TGTGCCAGCAGCCAACCTTTAACAGGGGGCAGTGGCTACACCTTC. Its protein is CASSQPLTGGSGYTF.